This is a list of T cell receptor beta chains from one sample in a study of siplizumab effects on memory and regulatory T cells. The protocol was immunoSEQ multiplex PCR, while the TCRdb copy is restricted to in-frame clones and leaves out a portion. The table records some 88,000 clones, 85% to 90% of them present only once. Sequences were obtained from CD4+ T cells sorted from blood. Receptors originate from a human donor in good health. Each CDR3 is given with its conserved first and last residue. The D gene is left open where the match is weak. Only part of the rows carry a size: once, few, many, or a class if the clone is expanded.

TRBJ2-3 . TRBV10-1 once TGCGCCAGCAGTGAGGCCAGGTTAGCCGATACGCAGTATTTT CASSEARLADTQYF
TRBJ2-1 TRBD2 TRBV7-3 . TGTGCCAGCAGCCCCAGCGGGAGGTCCTACAATGAGCAGTTCTTC CASSPSGRSYNEQFF
TRBJ1-1 TRBD1 TRBV18 once TGTGCCAGCTCACATGGACAGGGGAGGGGAAACACTGAAGCTTTCTTT CASSHGQGRGNTEAFF
TRBJ2-1 TRBD1 TRBV7-3 . TGTGCCAGCAGCCCTGGGGACAGGGGGTTGAGAAATGAGCAGTTCTTC CASSPGDRGLRNEQFF
TRBJ2-2 . TRBV7-8 . TGTGCCAGCAGCTTAGAGGCAGGGTCCACCGGGGAGCTGTTTTTT CASSLEAGSTGELFF
TRBJ1-5 . TRBV5-6 . TGTGCCAGCAGCTTGGGCTTGAGCAATCAGCCCCAGCATTTT CASSLGLSNQPQHF
TRBJ2-7 TRBD2 TRBV5-1 . TGCGCCAGCAGCACCGGACTAGCGGGTTCCTACGAGCAGTACTTC CASSTGLAGSYEQYF
TRBJ2-3 . TRBV10-3 . TGTGCCATCAGGGGGGTTGAGGACACAGATACGCAGTATTTT CAIRGVEDTDTQYF
TRBJ1-6 TRBD1 TRBV2 . TGTGCCAGCAGGGTGACAGGGAACACTTCACCCCTCCACTTT CASRVTGNTSPLHF
TRBJ2-2 TRBD2 TRBV13 . TGTGCCAGCAGGTTAGCGGGAGCGAACACCGGGGAGCTGTTTTTT CASRLAGANTGELFF
TRBJ1-2 TRBD1 TRBV6-1 few TGTGCCAGCAGTGAAGAAGTGGGACAGGTTTACTATGGCTACACCTTC CASSEEVGQVYYGYTF
TRBJ2-6 . TRBV5-1 . TGCGCCAGCAGCTGGACAGCTTCTGGGGCCAACGTCCTGACTTTC CASSWTASGANVLTF
TRBJ1-6 TRBD1 TRBV30 . TGTGCCTGGAGTGAGTACAGGGGAAATTCACCCCTCCACTTT CAWSEYRGNSPLHF
TRBJ1-1 . TRBV18 once TGTGCAGTGGGAATAGATAGAAACACTGAAGCTTTCTTT CAVGIDRNTEAFF
TRBJ2-6 . TRBV18 . TGTGCCAGCTCACTACAGGGAGCTGGGGCCAACGTCCTGACTTTC CASSLQGAGANVLTF
TRBJ2-2 . TRBV19 . TGTGCCAGTAGGACGGGACCACCGAACACCGGGGAGCTGTTTTTT CASRTGPPNTGELFF
TRBJ2-1 . TRBV30 . TGTGCCTGGAGTGTGGTCGTAGGTGAGCAGTTCTTC CAWSVVVGEQFF
TRBJ1-2 . TRBV5-4 . TGTGCCAGCAGCCGATGGGGGGACTATGGCTACACCTTC CASSRWGDYGYTF